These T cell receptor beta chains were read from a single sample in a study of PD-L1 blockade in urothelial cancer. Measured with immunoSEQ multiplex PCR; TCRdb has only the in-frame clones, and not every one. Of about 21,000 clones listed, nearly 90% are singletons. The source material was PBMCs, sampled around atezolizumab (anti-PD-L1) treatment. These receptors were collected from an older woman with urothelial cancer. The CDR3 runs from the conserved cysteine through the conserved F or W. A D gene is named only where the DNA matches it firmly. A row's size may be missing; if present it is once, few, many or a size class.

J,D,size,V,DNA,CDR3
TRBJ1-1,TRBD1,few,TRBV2,TGTGCCAGCCGCGACAGGGGACGGAACACTGAAGCTTTCTTT,CASRDRGRNTEAFF
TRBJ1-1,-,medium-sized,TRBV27,TGTGCCAGCAGTTTTACGGGGGTTGGCTCTGAAGCTTTCTTT,CASSFTGVGSEAFF
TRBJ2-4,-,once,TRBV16,TGTGCCAGCAGCCAATCCTCCGGGGAGAAAAACATTCAGTACTTC,CASSQSSGEKNIQYF
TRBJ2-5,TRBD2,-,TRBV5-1,TGCGCCAGCAGCTTAGGGAGAGGACCTAGCGGGGTACAAGAGACCCAGTACTTC,CASSLGRGPSGVQETQYF
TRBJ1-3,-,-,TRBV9,TGTGCCAGCAGCGTACTCGACAGCTCTGGAAACACCATATATTTT,CASSVLDSSGNTIYF
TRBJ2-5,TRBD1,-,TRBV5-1,TGCGCCAGCAGCCCCGGGACAGGGAGAGAGACCCAGTACTTC,CASSPGTGRETQYF
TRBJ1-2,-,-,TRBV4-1,TGCGCCAGCAGCCAAGATCCTAACGCGGGGTTTGCTAGGGGCTACACCTTC,CASSQDPNAGFARGYTF
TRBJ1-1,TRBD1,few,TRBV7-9,TGTGCCAGCACCCTAACGGGACAGGGAGCTGAAGCTTTCTTT,CASTLTGQGAEAFF
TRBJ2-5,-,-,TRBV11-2,TGTGCCAGCAGCTTCCCCAAACGGGGGACCAGTAACCAAGAGACCCAGTACTTC,CASSFPKRGTSNQETQYF
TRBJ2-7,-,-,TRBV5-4,TGTGCCAGCAGCTTTAGCGGATTATCCTACGAGCAGTACTTC,CASSFSGLSYEQYF
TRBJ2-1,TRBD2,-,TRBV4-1,TGCGCCAGCAGCCAGACTAGCACAGATTACAATGAGCAGTTCTTC,CASSQTSTDYNEQFF
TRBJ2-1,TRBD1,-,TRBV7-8,TGTGCCAGCAGCCCCGACAGGGGGCTGAACAATGAGCAGTTCTTC,CASSPDRGLNNEQFF
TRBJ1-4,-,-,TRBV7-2,TGTGCCAGCAGCTTAGCCGGGGGAAGAGGGGAAAAACTGTTTTTT,CASSLAGGRGEKLFF
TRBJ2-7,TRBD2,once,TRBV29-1,TGCAGCGTGTCCGGGACTAGCCTCTACGAGCAGTACTTC,CSVSGTSLYEQYF
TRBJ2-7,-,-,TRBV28,TGTGCCAGCAGTCTTAGTATAACTTCCTACGAGCAGTACTTC,CASSLSITSYEQYF
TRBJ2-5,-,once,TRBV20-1,TGCAGTGCTAGAGCTCCCGAGACCCAGTACTTC,CSARAPETQYF
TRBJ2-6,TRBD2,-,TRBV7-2,TGTGCCAGCAGCTTAGGCGGGAGCGCCAACGTCCTGACTTTC,CASSLGGSANVLTF
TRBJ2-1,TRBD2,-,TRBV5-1,TGCGCCAGCAGCTTGGCACGACTAGCGGGAGTCAATGAGCAGTTCTTC,CASSLARLAGVNEQFF
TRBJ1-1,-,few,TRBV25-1,TGTGCCAGCAGTCCAGGGTGGCAGAACACTGAAGCTTTCTTT,CASSPGWQNTEAFF
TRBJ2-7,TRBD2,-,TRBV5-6,TGTGCCAGCAGCTTGGCCGTAGCGGGGGACACCTACGAGCAGTACTTC,CASSLAVAGDTYEQYF
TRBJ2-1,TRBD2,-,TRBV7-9,TGTGCCAGCAGCTCCCGGACTAGCGCTTCCTACAATGAGCAGTTCTTC,CASSSRTSASYNEQFF
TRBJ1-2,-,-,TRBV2,TGTGCCAGCGTGCGTAGCTATGGCTACACCTTC,CASVRSYGYTF
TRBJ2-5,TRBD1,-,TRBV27,TGTGCCAGCAGGGGCCTGGGGACAGGGGGTGAGACCCAGTACTTC,CASRGLGTGGETQYF
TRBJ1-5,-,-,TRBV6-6,TGTGCCAGCAGTTACGCGGCCCTTAGCAATCAGCCCCAGCATTTT,CASSYAALSNQPQHF
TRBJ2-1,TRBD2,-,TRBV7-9,TGTGCCAGCAGCGTCACAAATAGCGGGAACAATGAGCAGTTCTTC,CASSVTNSGNNEQFF
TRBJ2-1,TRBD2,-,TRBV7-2,TGTGCCAGCAGCAAGGGACTAGCTTCGAACAATGAGCAGTTCTTC,CASSKGLASNNEQFF
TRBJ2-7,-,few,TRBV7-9,TGTGCCAGCAGCCCTCCCGTAAAATTCTACGAGCAGTACTTC,CASSPPVKFYEQYF
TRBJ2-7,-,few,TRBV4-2,TGTGCCAGCAGCCAGGGCGCTGGCAGGGGGACTTGGGAGCAGTACTTC,CASSQGAGRGTWEQYF
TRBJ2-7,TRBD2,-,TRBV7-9,TGTGCCAGCAGCCCTAGGGCGGGAGGTGACGAGCAGTACTTC,CASSPRAGGDEQYF
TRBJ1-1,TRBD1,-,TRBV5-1,TGCGCCAGCAGCTTGTGGCTACGGGACAGGAACACTGAAGCTTTCTTT,CASSLWLRDRNTEAFF
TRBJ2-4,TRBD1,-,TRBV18,TGTGCCAGCTCAAACAAACCGACAGGGGTGGCGGACAAAAACATTCAGTACTTC,CASSNKPTGVADKNIQYF
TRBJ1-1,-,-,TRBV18,TGTGCCAGCTCACCTAAGGTTCGGGGGGGGGTCGCCAGCGACACTGAAGCTTTCTTT,CASSPKVRGGVASDTEAFF
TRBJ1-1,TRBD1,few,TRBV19,TGTGCCACCGCAGGGGGTAGGGGACAGAACACTGAAGCTTTCTTT,CATAGGRGQNTEAFF
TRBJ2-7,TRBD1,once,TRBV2,TGTGCCAGCGTGACATTTGATGGGGACAGGGGCTACGAGCAGTACTTC,CASVTFDGDRGYEQYF
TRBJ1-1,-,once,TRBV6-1,TGTGCCAGCAGTGACGCTGGACAGATGAACACTGAAGCTTTCTTT,CASSDAGQMNTEAFF
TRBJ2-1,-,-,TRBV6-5,TGTGCCAGCAGTTACAGAAACAGTTACAATGAGCAGTTCTTC,CASSYRNSYNEQFF
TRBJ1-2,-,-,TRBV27,TGTGCCAGCAGTTTATCGGGGCAGGGGAATGGCTACACCTTC,CASSLSGQGNGYTF
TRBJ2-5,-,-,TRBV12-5,TGTGCTAGTGGTTTGGTACGTGGGGCTGAAGAGACCCAGTACTTC,CASGLVRGAEETQYF
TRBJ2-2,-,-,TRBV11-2,TGTGCCAGCAGCTCCCAGGGTCGAACCGGGGAGCTGTTTTTT,CASSSQGRTGELFF
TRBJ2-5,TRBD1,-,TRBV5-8,TGTGCCAGCAGCATCCCTGGACAGGGGGAGACCCAGTACTTC,CASSIPGQGETQYF
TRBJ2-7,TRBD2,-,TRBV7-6,TGTGCCAGCGCGGCCGGGGGGAGGAGCTCCTACGAGCAGTACTTC,CASAAGGRSSYEQYF
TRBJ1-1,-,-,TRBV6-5,TGTGCCAGCAGTAGCTACAGGTACACTGAAGCTTTCTTT,CASSSYRYTEAFF
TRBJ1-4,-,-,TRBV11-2,TGTGCCACTAGGCGGCTAACTAATGAAAAACTGTTTTTT,CATRRLTNEKLFF
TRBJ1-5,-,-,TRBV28,TGTGCCAGCAGTTTCCTCCGTCAGCCCCAGCATTTT,CASSFLRQPQHF
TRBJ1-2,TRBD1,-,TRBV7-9,TGTGCCAGCAGCCTTACAGGGGTAGACTATGGCTACACCTTC,CASSLTGVDYGYTF
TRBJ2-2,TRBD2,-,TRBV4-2,TGTGCCAGCAGCCAGACTAGCGGTAACACCGGGGAGCTGTTTTTT,CASSQTSGNTGELFF
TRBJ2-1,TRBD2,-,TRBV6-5,TGTGCCAGCAGTTATTCTAGCGGGAGGAGGAATGAGCAGTTCTTC,CASSYSSGRRNEQFF
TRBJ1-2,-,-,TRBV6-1,TGTGCCAGCAGTGAAGTTCGGGGGACCTCTGGCTACACCTTC,CASSEVRGTSGYTF
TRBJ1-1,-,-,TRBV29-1,TGCAGCGTTGAAATGGGGGGGAACACTGAAGCTTTCTTT,CSVEMGGNTEAFF
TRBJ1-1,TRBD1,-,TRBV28,TGTGCCAGCAACATACCCGGGACAGGGGGGGCAGCTTTCTTT,CASNIPGTGGAAFF
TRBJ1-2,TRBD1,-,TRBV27,TGTGCCAGCAGTTTGAAAGGCAGGGGGCAGTGGGGCTATGGCTACACCTTC,CASSLKGRGQWGYGYTF
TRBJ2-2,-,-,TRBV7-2,TGTGCCAGCAGCCCTCTATTGTATCCCGGGACCGGGGAGCTGTTTTTT,CASSPLLYPGTGELFF
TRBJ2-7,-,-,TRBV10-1,TGCGCCAGCAGTGAATCGGGAAAAGCCGAGCAGTACTTC,CASSESGKAEQYF
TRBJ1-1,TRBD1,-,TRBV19,TGTGCCAGTAGTTCCATACCGGGACAGAGGACGGTTGAAGCTTTCTTT,CASSSIPGQRTVEAFF
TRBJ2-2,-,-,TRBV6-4,TGTGCCAGCAGTCCTTTCGGAGGACCGATCGACGGGGAGCTGTTTTTT,CASSPFGGPIDGELFF
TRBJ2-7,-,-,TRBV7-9,TGTGCCAGCAGCTTAGGCCCTCAGGGGCCTTCCGAGCAGTACTTC,CASSLGPQGPSEQYF